This TCR beta chain was obtained from a study of blood T cell repertoires in COVID-19. Study background: Acute-phase and convalescent COVID-19 samples originated in the United States, Italy and Spain. In each case, the material was cDNA or gDNA derived from T cells, B-cell-depleted T cells, or PBMCs.

Under the authors' procedure: Estimates of nucleated cell counts were drawn from the amplification of reference gene primers. Only in-frame clones appear in the TCRdb table, and some are missing; sequencing was by immunoSEQ multiplex PCR. That table supplies the V and J calls and clone size; D and trimming were determined from the DNA. The sample lists tens of thousands of clones, 75% to 90% occurring once. The CDR3 length is 16 residues. With 3 bases clipped from V and 2 bases from J, the junction kept 6 bases outside the gene matches. Germline V gene sequence: CDR1 MNHEY, CDR2 SMNVEV (reference sequence).

Sequenced material: peripheral blood. The chain employs TRBV27 and TRBJ2-2; 7 bases line up with TRBD2. The clonotype comes from a man in his sixties or seventies with active COVID-19. CDR3 DNA sequence: TGTGCCAGCAGTTTGAGTGGGGGGGGAAACACCGGGGAGCTGTTTTTT. Protein: CASSLSGGGNTGELFF.